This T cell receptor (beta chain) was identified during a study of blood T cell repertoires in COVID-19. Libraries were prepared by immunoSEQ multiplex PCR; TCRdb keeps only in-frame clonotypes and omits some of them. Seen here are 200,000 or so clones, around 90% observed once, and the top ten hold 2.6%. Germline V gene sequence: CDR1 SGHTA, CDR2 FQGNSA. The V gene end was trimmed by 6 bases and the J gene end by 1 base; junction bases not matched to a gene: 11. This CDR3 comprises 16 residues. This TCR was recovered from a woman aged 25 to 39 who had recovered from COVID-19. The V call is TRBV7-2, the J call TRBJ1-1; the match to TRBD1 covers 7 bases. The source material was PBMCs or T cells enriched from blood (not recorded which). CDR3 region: CASSFRRGQKNTEAFF. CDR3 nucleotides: TGTGCCAGCAGTTTCCGAAGGGGACAGAAGAACACTGAAGCTTTCTTT.